The next 32 T cell receptor beta chains were all read from a single sample in a study of cytomegalovirus exposure and HLA in healthy donors. Clones were read by immunoSEQ multiplex PCR, and TCRdb kept only the in-frame ones, dropping some. The table shows about 130,000 clones, with approximately 94% occurring only once. The sample comprised PBMCs. The receptors come from a woman aged 18-29 years in good health and CMV-seronegative.

J is TRBJ2-2 and V is TRBV5-1, with D perhaps matching TRBD1 (6 bases). The CDR3 length is 17 residues. Deletions cut 0 bases from V and 5 bases from J, with 17 bases between. From germline, CDR1 is SGHRS and CDR2 YFSETQ. CDR3 coding DNA: TGCGCCAGCAGCTTGGTGGGGCGGATCCAGGGGACCGGGGAGCTGTTTTTT. This gives the protein CASSLVGRIQGTGELFF.

V is TRBV10-1 and J is TRBJ1-1; D is perhaps TRBD1 (6 bases). The germline V gene has CDR1 WNHNN and CDR2 SYGVQD (reference sequence). Trimming cost V 3 bases and J 10 bases, with 15 bases left between them. CDR3 length: 13 amino acids. The CDR3 here is CASSEGGGHRAFF. The CDR3 nucleotides read TGCGCCAGCAGTGAAGGCGGGGGCCATCGAGCTTTCTTT.

The rearrangement uses TRBV11-2 and TRBJ1-3; D is possibly TRBD1 (6 bases). The CDR3 is made up of 17 amino acids. Per germline, CDR1 SGHAT and CDR2 FQNNGV. V lost 0 bases and J lost 0, with 12 bases in between. In DNA, the CDR3 is TGTGCCAGCAGCTTAGAAAGGGGGTCCACCTCTGGAAACACCATATATTTT. It yields the protein CASSLERGSTSGNTIYF. Combining the CDR3 with reference TRBV11-2 and TRBJ1-3 gives the whole variable domain EAGVAQSPRYKIIEKRQSVAFWCNPISGHATLYWYQQILGQGPKLLIQFQNNGVVDDSQLPKDRFSAERLKGVDSTLKIQPAKLEDSAVYLCASSLERGSTSGNTIYFGEGSWLTVV.

A note on this clone: Different DNA sequences within this sample yield the same CDR3. This chain connects TRBV5-1 to TRBJ2-7; D perhaps matches TRBD1 (5 bases). Trimming took off 7 bases at V and 2 bases at J, with 16 bases between the two ends. Per germline, CDR1 SGHRS and CDR2 YFSETQ. The CDR3 loop spans 14 amino acids. This CDR3 reads CASSTGRVTYEQYF. The CDR3 nucleotides are TGCGCCAGCTCCACAGGCCGAGTAACCTACGAGCAGTACTTC.

This chain uses TRBV13 with TRBJ2-1; 10 bases match TRBD2. There are 19 residues in the CDR3. V was clipped by 5 bases and J by 0 bases; unmatched bases: 13. Germline V lookup: CDR1 PRHDT, CDR2 FYEKMQ (reference sequence). DNA of the CDR3: TGTGCCAGCAGCCTAACGGGTCTACTAGCGGGAACCTCCTACAATGAGCAGTTCTTC. Amino acids: CASSLTGLLAGTSYNEQFF.

This clone appeared once. The genes are TRBV5-1 and TRBJ1-1; 7 bases map to TRBD1. The ends lost 0 bases at V and 5 bases at J; junction bases unmatched: 4. Germline CDR1 is SGHRS and CDR2 is YFSETQ. The CDR3 contains 14 residues. DNA for the CDR3: TGCGCCAGCAGCTTGGACAGGGGAAGGACTGAAGCTTTCTTT. It encodes CASSLDRGRTEAFF.

This clone was observed a single time. V is TRBV19 and J is TRBJ2-7; TRBD1 matches 8 bases. CDR1 is LNHDA, CDR2 SQIVND, per germline (reference sequence). This CDR3 has 11 residues. The CDR3 spells CNPDRAGEQYF. The CDR3 nucleotides are TGTAATCCGGACAGGGCTGGCGAGCAGTACTTC.

This rearrangement joins TRBV19 to TRBJ2-7, with a weak D call TRBD2 (5 bases). Trimming took 5 bases from V and 2 from J, leaving 10 bases between them. Germline V lookup: CDR1 LNHDA, CDR2 SQIVND (reference sequence). The CDR3 runs to 13 residues. For the CDR3, the DNA is TGTGCCAGTAGTCCCGGGGAGACCTACGAGCAGTACTTC. This encodes CASSPGETYEQYF.

The chain couples TRBV28 to TRBJ1-1, with a tentative D call TRBD1 (5 bases). Germline loops: CDR1 MDHEN, CDR2 SYDVKM. CDR3 length: 16 amino acids. V was shortened by 4 bases and J by 3 bases, with 18 bases between the two germline ends. This chain's CDR3 is CASSSGEGKGDTEAFF. In DNA form, the CDR3 reads TGTGCCAGCAGTTCTGGGGAGGGGAAAGGTGACACTGAAGCTTTCTTT.

CDR3 loop: CASSLGGQAGANVLTF. For the CDR3, the DNA is TGTGCCAGCAGCTTGGGGGGACAGGCCGGGGCCAACGTCCTGACTTTC. V gene TRBV5-4 combines with J gene TRBJ2-6, with 8 bases fitting TRBD1. The CDR3 contains 16 residues. Trimming removed 0 bases from V and 4 bases from J; junction bases left unmatched: 3. In germline, CDR1 is SGHNT, CDR2 YYREEE (reference sequence).

The chain is built from TRBV4-1 and TRBJ1-2; a possible D gene is TRBD1 (6 bases). Trimming removed 6 bases from V and 8 bases from J, with 22 bases in between. Germline CDR1 reads MGHRA; CDR2 reads YSYEKL. There are 15 residues in the CDR3. The CDR3 DNA reads as TGCGCCAGCAGACTAGGACAGACCCCTTCGGGCGGCTACACCTTC. It is translated as CASRLGQTPSGGYTF.

The rearrangement uses TRBV9 and TRBJ2-2, with 9 bases fitting TRBD1. V shed 0 bases and J 1 base; nucleotides not matched to a gene: 1. Germline V gives CDR1 SGDLS, CDR2 YYNGEE. CDR3 length: 16 amino acids. DNA of the CDR3: TGTGCCAGCAGCGTAGGGGGACAGGGGAACACCGGGGAGCTGTTTTTT. Protein product: CASSVGGQGNTGELFF.

The gene calls are TRBV19 and TRBJ1-4; weak D call: TRBD1 (5 bases). The germline V gene encodes CDR1 LNHDA and CDR2 SQIVND (reference sequence). Trimming shortened V by 3 bases and J by 8 bases, and 16 bases separated the two germline ends. This CDR3 is 15 amino acids long. This CDR3 reads CASSMSRGAREKLFF. In DNA form, the CDR3 reads TGTGCCAGTAGTATGAGTCGCGGGGCTCGCGAAAAACTGTTTTTT.

This clone has only one observation. V gene TRBV5-1 combines with J gene TRBJ1-5, with TRBD1 identical over 8 bases. Germline-derived CDR1 and CDR2 are SGHRS and YFSETQ. V dropped 0 bases and J dropped 8; count of bases not matched to a gene: 13. This CDR3 is 17 amino acids long. Here the CDR3 DNA reads TGCGCCAGCAGCTTGGGGGGCGTGGCAGGGGGCCCGAAGCCCCAGCATTTT. Translation gives CASSLGGVAGGPKPQHF.

The chain links TRBV28 to TRBJ2-6; D may be TRBD1 (6 bases). The V and J ends lost 5 bases and 0 bases respectively, with 11 bases between them. The CDR3 has 16 residues. Germline V CDR1 and CDR2: MDHEN, SYDVKM. The CDR3: CASSPGQYSGANVLTF. CDR3 in DNA: TGTGCCAGCAGTCCCGGACAGTACTCTGGGGCCAACGTCCTGACTTTC.

The J gene is TRBJ1-3, the V gene TRBV19; TRBD1 agrees at 7 bases. V gave up 6 bases and J gave up 1 base; unmatched junction bases: 6. The CDR3 runs 15 residues. Per the germline V gene, CDR1 is LNHDA and CDR2 is SQIVND (reference sequence). The CDR3 DNA follows: TGTGCCAGTAGCAGGGGGTCGTTGTCTGGAAACACCATATATTTT. It yields the protein CASSRGSLSGNTIYF.

The CDR3 is CAWSRASGGPTDTQYF. The CDR3 bases are TGTGCCTGGAGTAGGGCTAGCGGGGGGCCCACCGATACGCAGTATTTT. The chain combines TRBV30 with TRBJ2-3; 11 positions match TRBD2. V was pared by 2 bases and J by 6 bases, with 10 bases of the junction left unmatched. CDR3 size: 16 residues. The germline V gene has CDR1 GTSNPN and CDR2 SVGIG (reference sequence).

The chain joins TRBV5-4 to TRBJ2-1, with 11 nucleotides matching TRBD2. In germline, CDR1 is SGHNT, CDR2 YYREEE (reference sequence). There are 12 residues in the CDR3. Trimming took 4 bases from V and 15 from J; bases not matched to a gene: 6. The CDR3 DNA reads as TGTGCCAGCAGCGTGGGGACTAGCGGTTGGTTCTTC. It encodes CASSVGTSGWFF.

The chain has TRBV27 and TRBJ1-1; 9 bases fit TRBD1. J was trimmed by 10 bases and V by 8 bases; bases with no gene match: 14. Germline CDR1 and CDR2: MNHEY and SMNVEV (reference sequence). CDR3 length: 14 residues. CDR3 amino acids: CASSTGTGFFGAFF. CDR3 nucleotide sequence: TGTGCCAGCTCAACGGGGACAGGGTTTTTCGGAGCTTTCTTT.

The rearrangement joins TRBV5-1 to TRBJ2-7; 13 nucleotides match TRBD2. Germline CDR1 reads SGHRS; CDR2 reads YFSETQ. J lost 2 bases, V lost 4 bases, and 12 bases had no gene match. This CDR3 contains 18 residues. CDR3 nucleotides: TGCGCCAGCAGCGATCCGCCGGGACTAGCGGGGCCTACCTACGAGCAGTACTTC. Amino acids: CASSDPPGLAGPTYEQYF. Full variable domain (remainder filled in from reference TRBV5-1 and TRBJ2-7): KAGVTQTPRYLIKTRGQQVTLSCSPISGHRSVSWYQQTPGQGLQFLFEYFSETQRNKGNFPGRFSGRQFSNSRSEMNVSTLELGDSALYLCASSDPPGLAGPTYEQYFGPGTRLTVT.

This chain connects TRBV7-2 to TRBJ2-5; D remains unclear. There are 16 residues in the CDR3. CDR1 is SGHTA, CDR2 FQGNSA, per germline. Trimming left V 5 bases short and J 0 bases short, with 16 bases between. CDR3 protein: CASSPRASLYQETQYF. Here the CDR3 DNA reads TGTGCCAGCAGCCCAAGAGCCTCCCTGTACCAAGAGACCCAGTACTTC.

This chain uses TRBV28 with TRBJ1-1; the D is unclear. The V end lost 2 bases, the J end lost 1 base, and 5 bases lay between the germline ends. In germline, CDR1 is MDHEN, CDR2 SYDVKM. CDR3 length: 13 amino acids. CDR3: CASSLGQNTEAFF. The CDR3 DNA is TGTGCCAGCAGTTTAGGGCAGAACACTGAAGCTTTCTTT.

This chain links TRBV2 with TRBJ1-2, with 11 bases aligning to TRBD1. V lost 7 bases, J lost 7 bases, and 8 bases stayed unmatched. Germline loops: CDR1 SNHLY, CDR2 FYNNEI. There are 14 residues in the CDR3. Written as DNA, the CDR3 is TGTGCCAGCAAGGGACAGGGGGGGATTAGTGGCTACACCTTC. Translating it yields CASKGQGGISGYTF.

A single count supports this clone. This chain links TRBV6-5 with TRBJ2-5; D possibly corresponds to TRBD2 (5 bases). CDR3 length: 15 amino acids. Germline V gene lookup returns CDR1 MNHEY and CDR2 SVGAGI. Trimming removed 3 bases at V and 6 bases at J, with 17 bases between. As DNA, the CDR3 is TGTGCCAGCAGTTATTCGGACGGACTTGGGAAGACCCAGTACTTC. This codes for CASSYSDGLGKTQYF.

The chain has TRBV5-5 and TRBJ1-1, with TRBD1 identical over 7 bases. Germline-derived CDR1 and CDR2 are SGHKS and YYEKEE (reference sequence). The CDR3 has 18 residues. V lost 0 bases and J lost 0; bases outside the gene matches: 11. CDR3 in DNA: TGTGCCAGCAGCTTGGTTGGAAGGGGGCGCGGGATGAACACTGAAGCTTTCTTT. This codes for CASSLVGRGRGMNTEAFF.

The chain is built from TRBV7-9 and TRBJ1-3; 9 positions agree with TRBD1. V shed 5 bases and J 0 bases; nucleotides not matched to a gene: 5. This CDR3 comprises 16 residues. The V gene's germline CDR1 is SEHNR and CDR2 FQNEAQ (reference sequence). The CDR3 DNA reads as TGTGCCAGCAGCGTAGGGGACAGGGTCTCTGGAAACACCATATATTTT. It specifies CASSVGDRVSGNTIYF. The entire variable domain, with the rest obtained from reference TRBV7-9 and TRBJ1-3, is as follows: DTGVSQNPRHKITKRGQNVTFRCDPISEHNRLYWYRQTLGQGPEFLTYFQNEAQLEKSRLLSDRFSAERPKGSFSTLEIQRTEQGDSAMYLCASSVGDRVSGNTIYFGEGSWLTVV.

This clone has just one count. CDR3 bases: TGTGCCAGCAGTGACCAAAGAGAAGATACGCAGTATTTT. It codes for CASSDQREDTQYF. This chain joins TRBV6-4 and TRBJ2-3; unclear D gene. The V end was cut by 2 bases, the J end by 5 bases, with 8 bases between. Germline CDR1 reads MRHNA; CDR2 reads SNTAGT. The CDR3 loop spans 13 amino acids.

The gene calls are TRBV5-6 and TRBJ1-5, with a tentative D call TRBD1 (6 bases). This CDR3 contains 15 residues. V lost 3 bases, J lost 7 bases, and 17 bases lay in between. CDR1 is SGHDT and CDR2 is YYEEEE in the germline V gene. CDR3 loop: CASSYGGGAGQPQHF. The CDR3 DNA sequence: TGTGCCAGCAGCTACGGCGGGGGCGCAGGGCAGCCCCAGCATTTT.

The chain has TRBV30 and TRBJ1-3; weak D call: TRBD1 (5 bases). Germline values: CDR1 GTSNPN, CDR2 SVGIG (reference sequence). V shed 2 bases and J shed 4 bases, with 15 bases lying between them. The CDR3 is made up of 15 amino acids. The CDR3 DNA follows: TGTGCCTGGAGTCCTACAGGTACCGTAGGAAACACCATATATTTT. Translation: CAWSPTGTVGNTIYF.

The sample holds one count of this clone. V usage is TRBV28 and J usage is TRBJ2-2; tentatively, D is TRBD2 (7 bases). Per the germline V gene, CDR1 is MDHEN and CDR2 is SYDVKM. The CDR3 consists of 17 residues. The ends were cut back, 3 bases at V and 3 bases at J, with 17 bases in the middle. CDR3 amino acids: CASSFSGGRAHTGELFF. The CDR3, as DNA: TGTGCCAGCAGTTTCTCCGGGGGGCGGGCCCACACCGGGGAGCTGTTTTTT.

The chain combines TRBV5-1 with TRBJ2-2, with D unclear. V lost 5 bases, J lost 9 bases, and 17 bases lay in between. From germline, CDR1 is SGHRS and CDR2 YFSETQ. This CDR3 spans 14 amino acids. The CDR3 sequence is CASRFDSTEWELFF. The CDR3 DNA reads TGCGCCAGCAGGTTCGACTCTACCGAATGGGAGCTGTTTTTT.

The V and J genes are TRBV7-9 and TRBJ2-5; 8 nucleotides agree with TRBD2. Germline trimming cut 5 bases from V and 0 bases from J; bases unmatched to any gene: 11. From germline, CDR1 is SEHNR and CDR2 FQNEAQ (reference sequence). This CDR3 has 17 amino acids. The CDR3 is CASSARRGERYQETQYF. CDR3 nucleotides: TGTGCCAGCAGCGCACGGCGGGGGGAGCGGTACCAAGAGACCCAGTACTTC.